These 28 T cell receptor beta chains originate from one sample sequenced in a study of PD-1 blockade in classical Hodgkin lymphoma. The method was immunoSEQ multiplex PCR; TCRdb's version includes in-frame clones alone and lacks a portion of them. The sample has about 84,000 clones; roughly nine tenths are singletons. Every patient was affected by relapse after autologous stem cell transplantation, while exposure to brentuximab vedotin was not uniform. The sample in question was peripheral blood mononuclear cells (PBMCs), obtained at baseline. The receptors originated from a human donor with classical Hodgkin lymphoma.

This sequence joins TRBV5-5 and TRBJ1-5; tentatively, D is TRBD1 (5 bases). V lost 4 bases and J 2 bases, leaving 10 bases between the germline ends. Germline assignment: CDR1 SGHKS and CDR2 YYEKEE (reference sequence). This CDR3 comprises 14 residues. CDR3 nucleotides: TGTGCCAGCAGCGTGGACACGGGCAATCAGCCCCAGCATTTT. Translation gives CASSVDTGNQPQHF.

The chain is built from TRBV27 and TRBJ2-1; 9 nucleotides agree with TRBD2. CDR3 size: 14 residues. Looked up from germline, CDR1 is MNHEY and CDR2 is SMNVEV (reference sequence). The V and J ends lost 2 bases and 8 bases, in that order; junction bases with no gene match: 4. The CDR3 is CASSLGLAYHEQFF. Written as DNA, the CDR3 is TGTGCCAGCAGTTTAGGACTAGCGTACCATGAGCAGTTCTTC.

This clone was seen only once. V gene TRBV4-1 combines with J gene TRBJ1-4, with 9 bases identical to TRBD1. The CDR3 contains 16 residues. Per germline, CDR1 MGHRA and CDR2 YSYEKL. V lost 2 bases to trimming and J lost 7 bases; unmatched junction nucleotides: 8. The CDR3 region is CASSQLGQGIFEKLFF. Written as DNA, the CDR3 is TGCGCCAGCAGCCAATTGGGACAGGGCATCTTTGAAAAACTGTTTTTT.

This rearrangement joins TRBV27 to TRBJ2-6; D perhaps matches TRBD2 (7 bases). Germline CDR1 MNHEY, CDR2 SMNVEV (reference sequence). The CDR3 sequence is 19 residues long. V shed 6 bases and J shed 0 bases, with 21 bases lying between them. The CDR3 protein is CASSAGGQDPNSGANVLTF. CDR3 in DNA: TGTGCCAGCAGCGCCGGGGGGCAGGACCCAAACTCTGGGGCCAACGTCCTGACTTTC.

The J gene is TRBJ2-5, the V gene TRBV7-2; no reliable D call. The CDR3 contains 14 residues. V shed 3 bases and J shed 5 bases, with 13 bases lying between them. Germline loops: CDR1 SGHTA, CDR2 FQGNSA. Here the CDR3 reads CASSLDGYWETQYF. The CDR3 nucleotides are TGTGCCAGCAGCTTGGACGGATATTGGGAGACCCAGTACTTC.

The chain carries TRBV7-6 and TRBJ2-1; no firm D call. The germline V and J ends were trimmed by 3 bases and 8 bases, with 8 bases remaining between them. The CDR3 consists of 12 residues. The V gene's germline CDR1 is SGHVS and CDR2 FNYEAQ. CDR3 residues: CASSLVEDEQFF. For the CDR3, the DNA is TGTGCCAGCAGCTTGGTAGAGGATGAGCAGTTCTTC.

This clone has just one count. V usage is TRBV15 and J usage is TRBJ2-1, with D possibly being TRBD1 or TRBD2 (6 bases each). From germline, CDR1 is LNHNV and CDR2 YYDKDF (reference sequence). The CDR3 is 16 residues long. The ends were cut back, 0 bases at V and 3 bases at J, with 12 bases in the middle. This chain's CDR3 is CATSRDVGGLYNEQFF. For the CDR3, the DNA is TGTGCCACCAGCAGAGATGTAGGGGGACTCTACAATGAGCAGTTCTTC.

The chain links TRBV6-5 to TRBJ1-4; D unclear. CDR1 is MNHEY and CDR2 is SVGAGI in the germline V gene. The V and J ends lost 2 bases and 0 bases respectively, with 10 bases between them. This CDR3 has 16 residues. This chain's CDR3 is CASSYSYRSTNEKLFF. The CDR3 nucleotides are TGTGCCAGCAGTTACAGTTATCGTTCAACTAATGAAAAACTGTTTTTT.

This clone has only one observation. This rearrangement joins TRBV18 to TRBJ2-7; TRBD1 agrees at 7 bases. Germline-derived CDR1 and CDR2 are KGHSH and LQKENI. V shed 1 base and J 2 bases; nucleotides not matched to a gene: 2. This CDR3 contains 14 residues. The CDR3 loop is CASSPLGTAYEQYF. The CDR3 DNA reads TGTGCCAGCTCACCACTCGGGACAGCCTACGAGCAGTACTTC.

This rearrangement joins TRBV9 to TRBJ2-1, with TRBD2 as a possible D gene (7 bases). The CDR3 totals 16 residues. Trimming pared 4 bases from V and 3 bases from J, leaving 17 bases between. The germline CDR1 and CDR2 sequences are SGDLS and YYNGEE. The CDR3 region is CASSPQLGGDYNEQFF. The CDR3 DNA sequence: TGTGCCAGCAGCCCACAACTAGGGGGGGACTACAATGAGCAGTTCTTC.

In nucleotides, the CDR3 is TGTGCCAGCTCACCTGGGACAGCCCCTGGGACCCAGTACTTC. Translation: CASSPGTAPGTQYF. The rearrangement uses TRBV18 and TRBJ2-5, with TRBD1 matching over 7 bases. J was trimmed by 7 bases and V by 3 bases; bases with no gene match: 8. In germline, CDR1 is KGHSH, CDR2 LQKENI. This CDR3 is 14 amino acids long.

With respect to this clone: Other DNA sequences from this sample encode an identical CDR3 as well. The genes are TRBV5-6 and TRBJ1-2; D gene ambiguous. Germline V gives CDR1 SGHDT, CDR2 YYEEEE. The CDR3 length is 13 residues. V was clipped by 0 bases and J by 0 bases, with 3 bases between them. The CDR3 loop is CASSLDTNYGYTF. The CDR3 nucleotides are TGTGCCAGCAGCTTGGACACTAACTATGGCTACACCTTC.

V gene TRBV19 combines with J gene TRBJ2-1; unclear D gene. The CDR3 runs to 14 residues. With 5 bases removed from V and 8 bases from J, the gap between germline ends came to 16 bases. CDR1 and CDR2 (germline): LNHDA, SQIVND (reference sequence). CDR3 DNA: TGTGCCAGTAGTCTTATGTTACCTCATCATGAGCAGTTCTTC. It is translated as CASSLMLPHHEQFF.

This chain uses TRBV19 with TRBJ1-1; no reliable D call. The germline gives CDR1 LNHDA, CDR2 SQIVND (reference sequence). V lost 7 bases and J 4 bases, leaving 10 bases between the germline ends. The CDR3 consists of 12 residues. The CDR3 DNA is TGTGCCAGTAAAGCCGGTACCACTGAAGCTTTCTTT. Its protein product is CASKAGTTEAFF.

The chain recombines TRBV7-9 with TRBJ1-4; D not resolved. V lost 5 bases, J lost 1 base, and 11 bases lay in between. In germline, CDR1 is SEHNR, CDR2 FQNEAQ (reference sequence). The CDR3 has 15 residues. The CDR3 bases are TGTGCCAGCAGCCCAGAGTATAGAACTAATGAAAAACTGTTTTTT. Translation: CASSPEYRTNEKLFF.

This sequence joins TRBV29-1 and TRBJ1-4, with no clear D. The CDR3 is 12 residues long. The germline V gene encodes CDR1 SQVTM and CDR2 ANQGSEA. Trimming stripped 5 bases from V and 4 bases from J, with 8 bases between. In nucleotides, the CDR3 is TGCAGCGTTCATGGGCTTAATGAAAAACTGTTTTTT. Translating it yields CSVHGLNEKLFF.

The rearrangement links TRBV2 to TRBJ2-7, with 8 bases that match TRBD1. V dropped 4 bases and J dropped 3; count of bases not matched to a gene: 2. Germline V lookup: CDR1 SNHLY, CDR2 FYNNEI. This CDR3 has 13 amino acids. CDR3 coding DNA: TGTGCCAGCAGTGCAGACAGGGGCTACGAGCAGTACTTC. Its translation: CASSADRGYEQYF.

The chain joins TRBV14 to TRBJ2-2, with D uncertain. Trimming left V 4 bases short and J 1 base short, with 10 bases between. Per germline, CDR1 SGHDN and CDR2 FVKESK. This CDR3 has 15 residues. CDR3 DNA sequence: TGTGCCAGCAGCCCAACCCCCCGGAACACCGGGGAGCTGTTTTTT. Amino acid sequence: CASSPTPRNTGELFF.

This chain links TRBV27 with TRBJ2-7; 7 positions agree with TRBD2. Germline values: CDR1 MNHEY, CDR2 SMNVEV (reference sequence). The CDR3 length is 14 residues. Trimming took 3 bases from V and 6 from J; bases not matched to a gene: 8. The CDR3 DNA reads as TGTGCCAGCAGTTTTATAGCGGGTGTTGGCGAGCAGTACTTC. Translating gives CASSFIAGVGEQYF.

The CDR3 here is CASSLGGADYEQYF. The CDR3 nucleotides read TGCGCCAGCAGCTTGGGCGGGGCAGACTACGAGCAGTACTTC. The chain combines TRBV5-1 with TRBJ2-7; possible D gene TRBD2, 6 bases. The V end lost 0 bases, the J end lost 3 bases, and 10 bases lay between the germline ends. The CDR3 runs to 14 residues. The germline V gene encodes CDR1 SGHRS and CDR2 YFSETQ. The full variable domain, rest sourced from reference TRBV5-1 and TRBJ2-7, is KAGVTQTPRYLIKTRGQQVTLSCSPISGHRSVSWYQQTPGQGLQFLFEYFSETQRNKGNFPGRFSGRQFSNSRSEMNVSTLELGDSALYLCASSLGGADYEQYFGPGTRLTVT.

The chain recombines TRBV19 with TRBJ2-7; 9 positions match TRBD2. With V trimmed by 5 bases and J by 4 bases, 3 bases remained unmatched. The CDR3 is 13 amino acids. Germline lookup yields CDR1 LNHDA and CDR2 SQIVND (reference sequence). This chain's CDR3 is CASSRGLAYEQYF. The CDR3 DNA is TGTGCCAGTAGTCGAGGACTAGCGTACGAGCAGTACTTC.

This chain links TRBV21-1 with TRBJ2-6; the D call of TRBD1 is as the table states it, not checked on the DNA. TRBV21-1 is labeled a pseudogene. The CDR3 has 15 amino acids. The DNA for the CDR3 is TGTGCCAGCACCCCACAGGGCTCTGGGGCCAACGTCCTGACTTTC. It is translated as CASTPQGSGANVLTF.

The V and J genes are TRBV19 and TRBJ1-5, with D uncertain. From germline, CDR1 is LNHDA and CDR2 SQIVND (reference sequence). The CDR3 sequence is 12 residues long. V was pared by 10 bases and J by 7 bases, with 14 bases between. In DNA form, the CDR3 reads TGTGCCACCCGACACGGCGGGCAGCCCCAGCATTTT. Residues: CATRHGGQPQHF.

The chain combines TRBV6-5 with TRBJ1-4; 7 bases match TRBD1. In germline, CDR1 is MNHEY, CDR2 SVGAGI. V trimming: 6 bases; J trimming: 4 bases; junction bases outside the gene matches: 5. The CDR3 covers 14 residues. The CDR3 here is CASRRTGLNEKLFF. DNA of the CDR3: TGTGCCAGCAGGAGGACAGGTCTTAATGAAAAACTGTTTTTT.

The chain joins TRBV18 to TRBJ1-2; 9 bases fit TRBD1. Germline V lookup: CDR1 KGHSH, CDR2 LQKENI. V was pared by 6 bases and J by 6 bases, with 2 bases of the junction left unmatched. The CDR3 sequence is 12 residues long. The CDR3 loop is CASSTGGDGYTF. The CDR3 DNA is TGTGCCAGCTCCACAGGGGGCGATGGCTACACCTTC.

The V and J genes are TRBV5-6 and TRBJ1-2; TRBD1 matches at 8 bases. This CDR3 is built from 16 residues. CDR1 is SGHDT and CDR2 is YYEEEE in the germline V gene. With V trimmed by 4 bases and J by 7 bases, 15 bases remained unmatched. The DNA for the CDR3 is TGTGCCAGCAGCCTTAGTTCCGACAGGGGTCGGACTGGCTACACCTTC. It codes for CASSLSSDRGRTGYTF.

V usage is TRBV5-1 and J usage is TRBJ1-2; the D is unclear. Trimming left V 0 bases short and J 0 bases short, with 6 bases between. The germline CDR1 and CDR2 sequences are SGHRS and YFSETQ. This CDR3 spans 14 amino acids. CDR3 bases: TGCGCCAGCAGCTTGGAACATTCTAACTATGGCTACACCTTC. It yields the protein CASSLEHSNYGYTF.

The rearrangement joins TRBV9 to TRBJ2-5, with D possibly matching TRBD2 (5 bases). V lost 0 bases and J 5 bases, leaving 14 bases between the germline ends. The CDR3 loop spans 15 amino acids. The germline gives CDR1 SGDLS, CDR2 YYNGEE. The CDR3 sequence: CASSVGRGKLETQYF. DNA for the CDR3: TGTGCCAGCAGCGTAGGCAGAGGGAAGTTGGAGACCCAGTACTTC.